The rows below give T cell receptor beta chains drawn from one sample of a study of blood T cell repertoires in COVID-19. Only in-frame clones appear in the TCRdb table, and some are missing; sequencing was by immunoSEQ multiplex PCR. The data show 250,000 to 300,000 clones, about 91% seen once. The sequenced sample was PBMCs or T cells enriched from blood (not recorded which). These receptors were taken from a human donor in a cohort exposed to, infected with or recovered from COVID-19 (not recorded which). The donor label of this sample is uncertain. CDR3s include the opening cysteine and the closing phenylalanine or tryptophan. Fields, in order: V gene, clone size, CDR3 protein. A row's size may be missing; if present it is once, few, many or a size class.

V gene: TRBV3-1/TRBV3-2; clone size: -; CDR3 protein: CASSPWDSYEQYF
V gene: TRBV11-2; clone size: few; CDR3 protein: CASHRQGPRGYTF
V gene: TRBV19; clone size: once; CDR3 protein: CASSHADTEQFF
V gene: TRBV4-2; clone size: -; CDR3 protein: CASSQDLSSYEQYF
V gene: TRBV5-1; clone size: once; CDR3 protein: CASSRRGEKLFF
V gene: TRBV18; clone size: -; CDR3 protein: CASSPKQGPQVEGYTF
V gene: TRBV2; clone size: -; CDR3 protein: CASSERQGREQYF
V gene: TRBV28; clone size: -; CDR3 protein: CASSDFVAANNQPQHF
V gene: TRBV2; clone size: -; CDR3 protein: CASSEAQGNSPLHF
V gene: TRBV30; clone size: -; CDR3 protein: CAWSVSRQGGKLFF
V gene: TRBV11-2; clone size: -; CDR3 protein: CASSSPGRENTIYF
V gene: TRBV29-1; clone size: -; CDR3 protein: CSVEDWGVVKNIQYF
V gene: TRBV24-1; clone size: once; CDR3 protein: CATSDPLRDTQYF
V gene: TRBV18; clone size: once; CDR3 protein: CASSPDRADGELFF
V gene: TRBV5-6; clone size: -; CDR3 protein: CASSRGTGMINYGYTF
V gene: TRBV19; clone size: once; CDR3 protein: CASSIGFQGGEQFF
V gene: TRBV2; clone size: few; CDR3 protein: CASSRTSGDTDTQYF
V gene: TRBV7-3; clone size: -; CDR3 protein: CASSRTGVSSSSYNEQFF
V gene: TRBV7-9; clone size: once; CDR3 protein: CASSLWDGGHSGYTF
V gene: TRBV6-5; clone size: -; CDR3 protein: CASSYRRGAYGYTF
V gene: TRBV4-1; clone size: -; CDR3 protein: CASSQERQGGNLNQPQHF
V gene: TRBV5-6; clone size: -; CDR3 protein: CASSNGQGAGQPQHF
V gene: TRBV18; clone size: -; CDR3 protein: CASSPQEGGNTIYF
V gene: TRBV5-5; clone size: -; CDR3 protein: CASSIGTVSPTDTQYF
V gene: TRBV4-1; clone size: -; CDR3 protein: CASSQVGQRYEQYF
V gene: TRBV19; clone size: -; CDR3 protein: CASSTIGGTEAFF
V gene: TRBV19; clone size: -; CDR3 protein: CASSSGAEGEKLFF
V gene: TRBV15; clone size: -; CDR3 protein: CATSSPTGGITGELFF
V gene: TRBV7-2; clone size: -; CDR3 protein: CASSPKGGDEKLFF
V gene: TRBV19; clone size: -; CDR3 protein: CASGTGNQPQHF
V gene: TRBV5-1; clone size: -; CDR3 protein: CATQGNTGELFF
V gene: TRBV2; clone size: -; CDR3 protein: CASTERGQNTGELFF
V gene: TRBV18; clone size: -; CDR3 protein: CASSLGTGALRTYEQYF
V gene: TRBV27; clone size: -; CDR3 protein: CASSFQGLNTEAFF
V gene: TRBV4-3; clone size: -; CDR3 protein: CASSQDRVDGYTF
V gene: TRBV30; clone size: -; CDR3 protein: CAWSTGNEQFF
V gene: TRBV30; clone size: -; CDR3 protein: CAWSSGTEAFF
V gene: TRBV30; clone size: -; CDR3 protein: CAWSRGFWEKLFF
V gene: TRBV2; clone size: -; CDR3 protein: CASKIEQFSGNTIYF
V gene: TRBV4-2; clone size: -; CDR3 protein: CASSQALAGREQFF
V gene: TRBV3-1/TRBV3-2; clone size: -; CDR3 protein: CASSQGGLAGYANTGELFF
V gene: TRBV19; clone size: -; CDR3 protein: CASSMLEGYGYTF
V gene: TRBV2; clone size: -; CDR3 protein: CAGSSGQRTDNYGYTF
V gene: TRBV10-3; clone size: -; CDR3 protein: CAISADTPASYEQYF
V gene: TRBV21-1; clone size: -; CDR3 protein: CASIGEGALDTEAFF
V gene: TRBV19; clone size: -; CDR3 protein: CASLPSGGGSYNEQFF
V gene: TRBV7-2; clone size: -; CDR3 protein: CASSLTGGDTEAFF
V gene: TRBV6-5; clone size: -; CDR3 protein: CASSYPPQGYEQYF
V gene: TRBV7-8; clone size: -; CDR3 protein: CASSLVGGVNEKLFF